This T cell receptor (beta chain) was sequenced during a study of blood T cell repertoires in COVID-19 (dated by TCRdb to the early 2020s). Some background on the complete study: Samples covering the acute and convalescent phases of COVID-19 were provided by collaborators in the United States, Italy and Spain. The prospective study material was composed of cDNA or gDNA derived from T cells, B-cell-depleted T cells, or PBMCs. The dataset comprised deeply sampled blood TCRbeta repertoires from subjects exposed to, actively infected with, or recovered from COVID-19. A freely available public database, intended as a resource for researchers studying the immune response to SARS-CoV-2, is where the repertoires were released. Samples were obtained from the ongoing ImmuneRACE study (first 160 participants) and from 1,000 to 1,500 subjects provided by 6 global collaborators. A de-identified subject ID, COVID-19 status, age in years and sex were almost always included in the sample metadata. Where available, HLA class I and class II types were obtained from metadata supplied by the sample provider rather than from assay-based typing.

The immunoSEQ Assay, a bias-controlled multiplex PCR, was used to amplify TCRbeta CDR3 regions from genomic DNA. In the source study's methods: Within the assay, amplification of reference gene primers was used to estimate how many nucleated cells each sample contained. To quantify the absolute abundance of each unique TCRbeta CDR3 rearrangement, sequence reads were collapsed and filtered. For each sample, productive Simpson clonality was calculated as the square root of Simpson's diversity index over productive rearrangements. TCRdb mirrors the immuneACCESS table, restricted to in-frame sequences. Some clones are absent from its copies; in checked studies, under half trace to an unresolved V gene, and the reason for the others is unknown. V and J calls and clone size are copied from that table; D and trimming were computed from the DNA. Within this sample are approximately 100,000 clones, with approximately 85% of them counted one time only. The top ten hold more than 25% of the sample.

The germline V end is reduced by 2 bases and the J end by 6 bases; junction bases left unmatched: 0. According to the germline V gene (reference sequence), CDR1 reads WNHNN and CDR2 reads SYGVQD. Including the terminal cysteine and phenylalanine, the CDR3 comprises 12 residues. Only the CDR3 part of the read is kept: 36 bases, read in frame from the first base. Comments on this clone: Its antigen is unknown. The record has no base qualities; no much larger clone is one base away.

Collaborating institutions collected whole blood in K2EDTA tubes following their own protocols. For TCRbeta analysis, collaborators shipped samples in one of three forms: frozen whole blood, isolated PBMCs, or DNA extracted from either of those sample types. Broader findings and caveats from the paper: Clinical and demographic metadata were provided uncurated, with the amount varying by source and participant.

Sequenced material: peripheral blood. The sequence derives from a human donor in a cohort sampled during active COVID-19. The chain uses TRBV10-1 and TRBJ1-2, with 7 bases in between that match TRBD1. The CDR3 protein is CASSETGDGYTF. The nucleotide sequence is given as TGCGCCAGCAGTGAGACAGGGGATGGCTACACCTTC.